This is a list of T cell receptor beta chains from one sample in a study of T cell responses to AZD1222 COVID-19 vaccine. The assay was immunoSEQ multiplex PCR, and TCRdb's table has in-frame clones only and misses some. The profile shows more than 85,000 clones, 70% to 80% of them singletons. The sample here was peripheral blood, taken on day 0 of AZD1222 vaccination. The receptor source for this set is an adult in good health. The CDR3 runs from the conserved cysteine through the conserved F or W. A D gene is named only where the DNA matches it firmly. Clone size is not always given. Where it is, it says once, few, many or a class for expanded clones.

V gene	J gene	D gene	clone size	CDR3 protein	CDR3 DNA
TRBV7-9	TRBJ1-2	NA	few	CASSLLVPEGPYGYTF	TGTGCCAGCAGCTTACTAGTTCCGGAGGGACCCTATGGCTACACCTTC
TRBV7-8	TRBJ2-1	NA	NA	CASSLGHLSYNEQFF	TGTGCCAGCAGCTTAGGACACCTCTCCTACAATGAGCAGTTCTTC
TRBV11-2	TRBJ2-3	NA	NA	CASSDRWTRADTQYF	TGTGCCAGCAGCGATCGGTGGACCAGGGCAGATACGCAGTATTTT
TRBV11-3	TRBJ2-3	NA	once	CASSLDRLPASTDTQYF	TGTGCCAGCAGCTTAGATAGGTTACCGGCCAGCACAGATACGCAGTATTTT
TRBV19	TRBJ1-2	NA	once	CASKPGDRGYTF	TGTGCCAGTAAGCCCGGGGACCGGGGCTACACCTTC
TRBV7-6	TRBJ2-1	NA	medium-sized	CASSFQIGGIYNEQFF	TGTGCCAGCAGCTTCCAAATAGGGGGGATCTACAATGAGCAGTTCTTC
TRBV7-2	TRBJ2-2	NA	NA	CASSLGGTVGELFF	TGTGCCAGCAGCTTAGGGGGTACCGTCGGGGAGCTGTTTTTT
TRBV11-2	TRBJ2-7	NA	few	CASSLMGPYEQYF	TGTGCCAGCAGCTTAATGGGTCCCTACGAGCAGTACTTC
TRBV3-1/TRBV3-2	TRBJ2-7	TRBD2	NA	CASSPTSGPYEQYF	TGTGCCAGCAGCCCGACTAGCGGACCCTACGAGCAGTACTTC
TRBV14	TRBJ2-6	TRBD1	NA	CASSLWTGGANVLTF	TGTGCCAGCAGCCTTTGGACAGGTGGGGCCAACGTCCTGACTTTC
TRBV3-1/TRBV3-2	TRBJ2-3	NA	NA	CAPAKRETQYF	TGTGCCCCAGCAAAGAGGGAGACGCAGTATTTT
TRBV19	TRBJ2-3	TRBD1	NA	CASSIQGAIDTQYF	TGTGCCAGTAGTATTCAGGGGGCCATAGATACGCAGTATTTT
TRBV24-1	TRBJ2-7	TRBD1	NA	CATSDLFSQGGKVWREQYF	TGTGCCACCAGTGATTTGTTTTCTCAAGGGGGCAAGGTTTGGCGCGAGCAGTACTTC
TRBV5-1	TRBJ2-7	NA	few	CASRYGGAGPTAYEQYF	TGCGCCAGCAGATACGGTGGTGCAGGGCCCACCGCCTACGAGCAGTACTTC
TRBV10-1	TRBJ2-1	NA	NA	CASSDSGAENEQFF	TGCGCCAGCAGTGACTCAGGGGCGGAGAATGAGCAGTTCTTC
TRBV14	TRBJ2-7	TRBD1	NA	CASSPGQGVGGSYEQYF	TGTGCCAGCAGTCCTGGACAGGGGGTTGGCGGCTCCTACGAGCAGTACTTC
TRBV19	TRBJ2-1	NA	few	CASSSMSSYNEQFF	TGTGCCAGTAGTAGCATGAGCTCCTACAATGAGCAGTTCTTC
TRBV15	TRBJ2-7	TRBD2	NA	CATSRDLASGSYEQYF	TGTGCCACCAGCAGAGATTTGGCTAGCGGGAGCTACGAGCAGTACTTC
TRBV29-1	TRBJ1-2	NA	NA	CSVEPGGGGYTF	TGCAGCGTTGAACCTGGGGGGGGTGGCTACACCTTC
TRBV28	TRBJ2-7	TRBD2	NA	CASTSGGSEQYF	TGTGCCAGCACCTCGGGGGGGAGCGAGCAGTACTTC
TRBV15	TRBJ2-3	NA	NA	CATSRGGTSTDTQYF	TGTGCCACCAGCAGAGGTGGGACTAGCACAGATACGCAGTATTTT
TRBV19	TRBJ1-3	NA	NA	CASISSTGSGNTIYF	TGTGCCAGTATATCCTCGACAGGCTCTGGAAACACCATATATTTT
TRBV5-1	TRBJ2-2	NA	NA	CASSLLDRNTGELFF	TGCGCCAGCAGCTTGCTGGACCGGAACACCGGGGAGCTGTTTTTT
TRBV4-3	TRBJ2-1	NA	NA	CASSPGRGQGEQFF	TGCGCCAGCAGCCCTGGGCGGGGGCAGGGTGAGCAGTTCTTC
TRBV4-2	TRBJ2-3	TRBD2	once	CASSQGKAGVSDTQYF	TGTGCCAGCAGCCAAGGGAAGGCGGGGGTCTCGGATACGCAGTATTTT
TRBV5-1	TRBJ2-1	NA	NA	CASSLAEADPYNEQFF	TGCGCCAGCAGCTTGGCGGAAGCGGATCCTTACAATGAGCAGTTCTTC
TRBV2	TRBJ1-1	NA	NA	CASSDRTASNTEAFF	TGTGCCAGCAGTGATAGGACAGCCTCGAACACTGAAGCTTTCTTT
TRBV4-3	TRBJ1-2	NA	NA	CASSPPPGPSNYGYTF	TGCGCCAGCAGCCCTCCCCCGGGGCCCTCTAACTATGGCTACACCTTC
TRBV20-1	TRBJ2-7	TRBD2	medium-sized	CSASLSGSLYEQYF	TGCAGTGCTAGTCTTAGCGGGAGTTTGTACGAGCAGTACTTC
TRBV28	TRBJ1-2	TRBD1	few	CASRLTGATSYTF	TGTGCCAGCAGACTGACAGGGGCGACAAGCTACACCTTC
TRBV19	TRBJ2-5	TRBD2	NA	CASSKTSANQETQYF	TGTGCCAGTAGTAAAACTAGCGCCAATCAAGAGACCCAGTACTTC
TRBV10-3	TRBJ2-1	TRBD2	NA	CAISDRLAGGGNEQFF	TGTGCCATCAGTGACCGACTAGCGGGAGGGGGGAATGAGCAGTTCTTC
TRBV2	TRBJ1-5	NA	NA	CASSNTRDTRQPQHF	TGTGCCAGCAGCAACACCCGGGATACAAGGCAGCCCCAGCATTTT
TRBV5-1	TRBJ2-2	NA	NA	CASSLRAAGTNTGELFF	TGCGCCAGCAGCTTGAGGGCAGCGGGGACAAACACCGGGGAGCTGTTTTTT
TRBV29-1	TRBJ1-2	NA	NA	CSVGGTSYGYTF	TGCAGCGTTGGGGGGACGTCGTATGGCTACACCTTC
TRBV28	TRBJ2-5	TRBD2	NA	CASTTIAGTSDHEETQYF	TGTGCCAGCACCACGATAGCGGGGACTAGCGATCACGAAGAGACCCAGTACTTC
TRBV18	TRBJ1-1	NA	once	CASSPPPKSEAFF	TGTGCCAGCTCACCACCCCCTAAGTCTGAAGCTTTCTTT
TRBV27	TRBJ2-3	TRBD2	NA	CASSSLAGWADTQYF	TGTGCCAGCAGTTCCCTAGCGGGATGGGCAGATACGCAGTATTTT
TRBV19	TRBJ2-7	NA	few	CASSSPGAKDEQYF	TGTGCCAGTAGTAGTCCAGGGGCTAAGGACGAGCAGTACTTC
TRBV28	TRBJ1-2	NA	NA	CASSPRQAYGYTF	TGTGCCAGCAGTCCTCGACAGGCCTATGGCTACACCTTC
TRBV5-4	TRBJ2-5	NA	NA	CASSPGGSSDETQYF	TGTGCCAGCAGCCCTGGTGGCTCCTCAGATGAGACCCAGTACTTC
TRBV5-6	TRBJ2-3	TRBD1	NA	CASSAGGPDTQYF	TGTGCCAGCAGCGCAGGGGGTCCAGATACGCAGTATTTT
TRBV6-5	TRBJ2-1	NA	once	CASAKDGEQFF	TGTGCCAGCGCTAAGGATGGTGAGCAGTTCTTC
TRBV6-5	TRBJ2-4	TRBD2	NA	CASSLSGGYIQYF	TGTGCCAGCTCTCTGAGCGGGGGGTACATTCAGTACTTC
TRBV4-1	TRBJ2-5	NA	NA	CASSRYSSTGETQYF	TGCGCCAGCAGCCGATACTCCTCCACCGGAGAGACCCAGTACTTC
TRBV10-2	TRBJ2-1	NA	NA	CASNDARRGGFNEQFF	TGCGCCAGCAACGATGCCCGGCGCGGCGGCTTCAATGAGCAGTTCTTC
TRBV29-1	TRBJ2-1	TRBD2	NA	CSGTTSGSSEQFF	TGCAGCGGGACGACTAGCGGGAGTAGTGAGCAGTTCTTC
TRBV24-1	TRBJ2-1	NA	few	CATSDGPREQFF	TGTGCCACCAGTGACGGACCCCGAGAGCAGTTCTTC
TRBV12-3/TRBV12-4	TRBJ1-1	NA	NA	CASSYVNTEAFF	TGTGCCAGCAGTTACGTTAACACTGAAGCTTTCTTT
TRBV5-1	TRBJ1-1	NA	few	CASSLWGSAEAFF	TGCGCCAGCAGCTTGTGGGGCTCGGCTGAAGCTTTCTTT
TRBV4-3	TRBJ2-3	NA	once	CASSLGSTDTQYF	TGCGCCAGCAGTCTCGGAAGCACAGATACGCAGTATTTT
TRBV24-1	TRBJ2-5	NA	NA	CATSDLRTGQETQYF	TGTGCCACCAGTGACCTGCGGACGGGCCAAGAGACCCAGTACTTC
TRBV5-4	TRBJ2-2	NA	NA	CASSSGLANTGELFF	TGTGCCAGCAGCTCCGGACTTGCGAACACCGGGGAGCTGTTTTTT
TRBV7-2	TRBJ2-3	NA	NA	CASSLETRLADTQYF	TGTGCCAGCAGCTTAGAAACTAGGCTGGCAGATACGCAGTATTTT
TRBV5-1	TRBJ1-3	NA	few	CASRPSGQASGNTIYF	TGCGCCAGCAGACCTTCTGGACAAGCCTCTGGAAACACCATATATTTT
TRBV20-1	TRBJ2-7	TRBD2	NA	CSASARPVTSGPTYEQYF	TGCAGTGCTAGTGCCCGGCCCGTTACTAGCGGGCCTACCTACGAGCAGTACTTC
TRBV5-4	TRBJ2-1	TRBD1	NA	CASSLYTGADNEQFF	TGTGCCAGCAGCTTGTATACAGGGGCTGACAATGAGCAGTTCTTC
TRBV20-1	TRBJ1-6	NA	NA	CSASIGLSPLHF	TGCAGTGCTAGTATTGGGTTGTCACCCCTCCACTTT
TRBV19	TRBJ1-2	NA	NA	CASNKVGYGYTF	TGTGCCAGTAATAAGGTCGGCTATGGCTACACCTTC